This TCR beta chain was obtained from a study of blood T cell repertoires in COVID-19. Study-wide context: The analysed material was cDNA or gDNA that came from T cells, B-cell-depleted T cells, or PBMCs.

This CDR3 spans 16 amino acids. The J segment lost 0 bases and the V segment lost 4 bases, leaving 8 bases of the junction unmatched. Germline CDR1 is SGHDT and CDR2 is YYEEEE. Study processing details: Nucleated cell counts were estimated from reference gene primer amplification. Clones were sequenced by immunoSEQ multiplex PCR, and TCRdb holds only the in-frame ones, with some missing. That table is the source of V, J and clone size, and D and trimming were worked out from the DNA. The repertoire has 90,000 to 110,000 clones, about 76% of them found once; the top ten carry just under 20%. The sequencing input was peripheral blood. This TCR came from a woman in her 70s with acute or convalescent COVID-19. V gene TRBV5-6 combines with J gene TRBJ1-1; 8 nucleotides agree with TRBD1. As DNA, the CDR3 is TGTGCCAGCAGCCCGGACAGGGCTGGGATGAACACTGAAGCTTTCTTT. The encoded protein is CASSPDRAGMNTEAFF. Using reference TRBV5-6 and TRBJ1-1 for the parts outside the CDR3, the full variable domain is DAGVTQSPTHLIKTRGQQVTLRCSPKSGHDTVSWYQQALGQGPQFIFQYYEEEERQRGNFPDRFSGHQFPNYSSELNVNALLLGDSALYLCASSPDRAGMNTEAFFGQGTRLTVV.